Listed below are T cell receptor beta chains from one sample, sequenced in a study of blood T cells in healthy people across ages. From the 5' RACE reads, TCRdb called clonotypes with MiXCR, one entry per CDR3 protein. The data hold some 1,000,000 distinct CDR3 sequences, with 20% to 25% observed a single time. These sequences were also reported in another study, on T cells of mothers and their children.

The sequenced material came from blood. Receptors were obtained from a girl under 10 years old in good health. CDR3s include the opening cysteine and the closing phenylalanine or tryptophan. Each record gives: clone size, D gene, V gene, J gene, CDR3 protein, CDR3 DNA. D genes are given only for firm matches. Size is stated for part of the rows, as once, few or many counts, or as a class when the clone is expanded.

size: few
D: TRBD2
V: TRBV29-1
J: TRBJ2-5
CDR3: CSVGTSGARQETQYF
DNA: TGCAGCGTCGGGACTAGCGGGGCGCGCCAAGAGACCCAGTACTTC

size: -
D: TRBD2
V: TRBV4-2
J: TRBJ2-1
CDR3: CASSRGEAGGNEQFF
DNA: TGTGCCAGCAGCCGTGGAGAAGCGGGAGGGAATGAGCAGTTCTTC

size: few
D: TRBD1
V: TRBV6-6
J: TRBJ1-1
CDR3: CASRDRVLQTEAFF
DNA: TGTGCCAGCAGGGACAGGGTCCTCCAAACTGAAGCTTTCTTT

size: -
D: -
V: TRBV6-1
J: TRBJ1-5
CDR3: CASRMGRATNQPQHF
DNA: TGTGCCAGCCGAATGGGGAGGGCCACCAATCAGCCCCAGCATTTT

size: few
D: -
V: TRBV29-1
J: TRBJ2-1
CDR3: CSVARRLDNEQFF
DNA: TGCAGCGTGGCTAGGCGACTAGACAATGAGCAGTTCTTC

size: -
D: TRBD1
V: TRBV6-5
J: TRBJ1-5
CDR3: CASRDRGVGQPQHF
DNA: TGTGCCAGCAGAGACAGGGGAGTGGGGCAGCCCCAGCATTTT

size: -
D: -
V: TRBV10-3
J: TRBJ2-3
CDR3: CAIGGGVTDTQYF
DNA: TGTGCCATCGGGGGCGGGGTCACAGATACGCAGTATTTT

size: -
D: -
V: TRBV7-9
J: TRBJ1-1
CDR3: CASSFMRDRPFEAFF
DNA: TGTGCCAGCAGCTTCATGCGGGACCGCCCTTTCGAAGCTTTCTTT

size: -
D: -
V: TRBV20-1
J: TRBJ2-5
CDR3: CSARDRVSGTEYF
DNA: TGCAGTGCTAGAGATAGAGTCTCTGGAACGGAGTACTTC

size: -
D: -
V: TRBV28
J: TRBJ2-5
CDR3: CASSSGPLPKEYF
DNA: TGTGCCAGCAGCTCGGGACCCTTACCGAAGGAGTACTTC

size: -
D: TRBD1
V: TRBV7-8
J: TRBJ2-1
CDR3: CASSPGQGGYSAYNEQFF
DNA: TGTGCCAGCAGCCCCGGACAGGGGGGTTATAGCGCCTACAATGAGCAGTTCTTC